These T cell receptor beta chains were read from a single sample in a study of CD8+ T cells in alopecia areata. Assay used: immunoSEQ multiplex PCR; TCRdb lists only in-frame clones, some missing. Seen here are about 180,000 clones, 53% observed once, and the top ten hold 9.5% to 14%. This material consisted of CD8+ T cells sorted from blood, taken at week 24, from a patient treated with tofacitinib. These receptors all come from a human donor with alopecia areata. Both conserved end residues are part of each CDR3. Fields, in order: D gene, clone size, J gene, V gene, CDR3 protein, CDR3 DNA. D genes are given only for firm matches. The size entry is marked missing in some rows and otherwise reads once, few, many or a size class.

TRBD1	few	TRBJ2-3	TRBV29-1	CSVEGGQERTDTQYF	TGCAGCGTTGAAGGAGGACAGGAGCGCACAGATACGCAGTATTTT
NA	NA	TRBJ1-1	TRBV30	CLGRRNTEAFF	TGTCTCGGGCGGAGGAACACTGAAGCTTTCTTT
NA	NA	TRBJ2-7	TRBV30	CAWSEQARGDEQYF	TGTGCCTGGAGTGAACAGGCCCGAGGGGACGAGCAGTACTTC
NA	NA	TRBJ1-1	TRBV9	CASSPDRGGWDTEAFF	TGTGCCAGCAGTCCCGATCGTGGGGGATGGGACACTGAAGCTTTCTTT
NA	NA	TRBJ2-7	TRBV27	CASSFGVTYEQYF	TGTGCCAGCAGTTTTGGGGTAACCTACGAGCAGTACTTC
TRBD1	few	TRBJ2-7	TRBV29-1	CSVIGGQGGKSYEQYF	TGCAGCGTGATTGGGGGACAGGGAGGAAAATCCTACGAGCAGTACTTC
NA	once	TRBJ1-1	TRBV30	CAWSEGGNTEAFF	TGTGCCTGGAGTGAGGGAGGGAACACTGAAGCTTTCTTT
NA	NA	TRBJ1-1	TRBV30	CAWRDENTEAFF	TGTGCCTGGAGGGACGAAAACACTGAAGCTTTCTTT
TRBD1	NA	TRBJ1-1	TRBV10-3	CATIGTVEAFF	TGTGCCACCATTGGGACAGTTGAAGCTTTCTTT
NA	NA	TRBJ2-3	TRBV11-2	CASSWRGGSGDTQYF	TGTGCCAGCAGCTGGAGGGGCGGTTCGGGGGATACGCAGTATTTT
NA	NA	TRBJ1-6	TRBV6-5	CASTPRRTFTMPLHF	TGTGCCAGCACTCCTCGGAGAACCTTTACGATGCCCCTCCACTTT
NA	NA	TRBJ2-1	TRBV2	CAGRQVLGDEQFF	TGTGCCGGCAGACAGGTCCTGGGGGATGAGCAGTTCTTC
NA	NA	TRBJ2-5	TRBV5-6	CASSLRFLGARETQYF	TGTGCCAGCAGCTTGCGTTTTCTGGGGGCACGGGAGACCCAGTACTTC
TRBD1	NA	TRBJ1-1	TRBV9	CASSGTGFRENTEAFF	TGTGCCAGCAGCGGGACAGGATTCCGGGAGAACACTGAAGCTTTCTTT
NA	NA	TRBJ2-7	TRBV29-1	CSVVKSYEQYF	TGCAGCGTTGTAAAGTCTTACGAGCAGTACTTC
TRBD1	few	TRBJ2-2	TRBV6-5	CASSQTGSGELFF	TGTGCCAGCAGTCAGACAGGGTCCGGGGAGCTGTTTTTT
TRBD1	NA	TRBJ2-7	TRBV27	CASSSGTDYEQYF	TGTGCCAGCAGTTCCGGGACAGACTACGAGCAGTACTTC
NA	NA	TRBJ1-2	TRBV9	CASRGGLYGYTF	TGTGCCAGCAGGGGAGGGCTCTATGGCTACACCTTC
NA	NA	TRBJ2-5	TRBV13	CASSFQGFQETQYF	TGTGCCAGCAGCTTTCAGGGGTTCCAAGAGACCCAGTACTTC
NA	few	TRBJ1-1	TRBV19	CASSILSGDTEAFF	TGTGCCAGTAGTATTCTAAGTGGGGACACTGAAGCTTTCTTT
NA	NA	TRBJ1-1	TRBV11-3	CASAGWPEAFF	TGTGCCAGCGCAGGGTGGCCTGAAGCTTTCTTT
TRBD2	NA	TRBJ2-1	TRBV7-6	CASSLAPAGGTNEQFF	TGTGCCAGCAGCTTAGCCCCAGCGGGGGGAACAAATGAGCAGTTCTTC
NA	few	TRBJ2-1	TRBV29-1	CSVGSDRAKYEQFF	TGCAGCGTTGGTTCTGACCGGGCAAAGTATGAGCAGTTCTTC
NA	NA	TRBJ2-5	TRBV27	CASKWGETQYF	TGTGCCAGCAAATGGGGGGAGACCCAGTACTTC
NA	few	TRBJ1-1	TRBV9	CASSVGVGTEAFF	TGTGCCAGCAGCGTAGGGGTTGGGACTGAAGCTTTCTTT
NA	NA	TRBJ2-6	TRBV6-1	CASSEAGVSRANVLTF	TGTGCCAGCAGTGAAGCGGGTGTTTCTAGGGCCAACGTCCTGACTTTC
NA	NA	TRBJ2-1	TRBV30	CAWSLGTRSYNEQFF	TGTGCCTGGAGTTTGGGGACACGGTCCTACAATGAGCAGTTCTTC
NA	NA	TRBJ1-1	TRBV9	CASSVAGANTEAFF	TGTGCCAGCAGCGTAGCCGGGGCCAACACTGAAGCTTTCTTT
TRBD1	NA	TRBJ2-1	TRBV7-8	CASSPRQGAYNEQFF	TGTGCCAGCAGCCCCCGACAGGGGGCGTACAATGAGCAGTTCTTC
NA	NA	TRBJ2-1	TRBV30	CAWSAGGRGRGNEQFF	TGTGCCTGGAGCGCCGGCGGCAGGGGAAGGGGCAATGAGCAGTTCTTC
TRBD2	many	TRBJ2-5	TRBV29-1	CSAYSGLSETQYF	TGCAGCGCCTATAGCGGGTTGAGTGAGACCCAGTACTTC